This T cell receptor (beta chain) originates from a study of OX40 agonist ivuxolimab in advanced cancers. Across the whole study: Patients achieving partial responses numbered three: one hepatocellular carcinoma case and two cutaneous melanoma cases. The study's findings and limits: More expanded clones were found, on average, in CD8+ than in CD4+ T cells. With doses of 0.1 to 3.0 mg/kg, CD4+ and CD8+ blood T cells had undergone clonal expansion by week 6.

Germline V gene sequence: CDR1 ENHRY, CDR2 SYGVKD. The CDR3 has 15 residues. At cycle 4 day 1, cycle 7 day 1, and baseline, blood was sampled. Concerning this clone: The antigen remains undetermined.

The assay was immunoSEQ multiplex PCR, and TCRdb's table has in-frame clones only and misses some. The table shows 35,000 to 55,000 clones, with 80% occurring only once. This material consisted of CD4+ or CD8+ T cells sorted from blood, taken in a trial of the OX40 agonist ivuxolimab. The chain joins TRBV10-3 to TRBJ2-5, with D hard to call. The tail of the sequence fits TRBJ2-7 better, so the J call may be wrong. The TCR sequence derives from an adult with an advanced solid tumor such as melanoma, head and neck, liver or kidney cancer. This CDR3 is CAISESKEISYEQYF. In DNA, the CDR3 is TGTGCCATCAGTGAGTCCAAGGAGATCTCCTACGAGCAGTACTTC.